This T cell receptor beta chain appears in the sequencing data of a study of beta chain features in type 1 diabetes. Study-level findings and limits: Shortening that was moderate but significant affected the TCRB CDR3s of Type 1 diabetes patients in all four CD4+ subsets.

This CDR3 comprises 14 residues. Germline V gene data show CDR1 as SQVTM and CDR2 as ANQGSEA. The J segment lost 9 bases and the V segment lost 2 bases, leaving 9 bases of the junction unmatched. Expressed TCRB transcripts were sequenced, since all the RNA that had been isolated was reverse transcribed. TCRdb keeps only in-frame clones here, not all; method: immunoSEQ multiplex PCR. The repertoire includes about 370,000 clones, roughly 16% of them detected once, and about 0.02% sits in the top ten. The sample holds a few counts of this clone. The antigen is undetermined. J is TRBJ2-1 and V is TRBV29-1; 8 bases are a match to TRBD1. The sequence derives from a young woman in good health. Sequenced sample: naive CD4+ T cells from blood. In DNA, the CDR3 is TGCAGCGTTGAAACTGGCCGACAGGGGACTGAGCAGTTCTTC. This encodes CSVETGRQGTEQFF.